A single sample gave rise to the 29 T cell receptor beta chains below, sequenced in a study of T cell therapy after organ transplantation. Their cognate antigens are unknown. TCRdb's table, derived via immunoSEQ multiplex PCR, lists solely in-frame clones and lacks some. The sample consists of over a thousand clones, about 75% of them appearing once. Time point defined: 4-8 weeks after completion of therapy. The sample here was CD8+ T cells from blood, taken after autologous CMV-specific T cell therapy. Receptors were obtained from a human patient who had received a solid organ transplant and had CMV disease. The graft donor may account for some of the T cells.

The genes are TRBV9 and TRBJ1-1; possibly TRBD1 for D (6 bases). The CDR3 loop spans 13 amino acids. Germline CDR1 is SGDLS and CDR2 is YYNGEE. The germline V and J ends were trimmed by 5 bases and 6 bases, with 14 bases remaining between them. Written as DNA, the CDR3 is TGTGCCAGCAGTCCCTCAGGGGAACCTGAAGCTTTCTTT. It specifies CASSPSGEPEAFF.

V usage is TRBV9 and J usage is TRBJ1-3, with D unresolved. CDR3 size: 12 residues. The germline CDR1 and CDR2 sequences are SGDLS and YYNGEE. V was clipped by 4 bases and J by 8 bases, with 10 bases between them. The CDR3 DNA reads TGTGCCAGCAGCCCGTCGCGGGACACCATATATTTT. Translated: CASSPSRDTIYF.

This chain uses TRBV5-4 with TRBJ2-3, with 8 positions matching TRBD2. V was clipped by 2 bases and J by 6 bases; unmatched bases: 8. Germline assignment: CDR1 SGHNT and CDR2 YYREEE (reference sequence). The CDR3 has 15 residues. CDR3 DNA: TGTGCCAGCAGCTTACTAGCGGAGCTTGGGGATACGCAGTATTTT. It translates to CASSLLAELGDTQYF.

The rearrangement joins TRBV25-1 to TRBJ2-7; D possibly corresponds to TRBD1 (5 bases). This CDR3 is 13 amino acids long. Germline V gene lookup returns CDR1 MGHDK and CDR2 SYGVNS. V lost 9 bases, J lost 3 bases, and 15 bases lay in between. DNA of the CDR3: TGTGCCAGTAACGGACAACTCCACTACGAGCAGTACTTC. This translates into CASNGQLHYEQYF.

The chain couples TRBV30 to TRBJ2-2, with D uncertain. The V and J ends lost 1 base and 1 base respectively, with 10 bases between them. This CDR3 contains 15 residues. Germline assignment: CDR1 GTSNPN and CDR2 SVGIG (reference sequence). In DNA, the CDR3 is TGTGCCTGGAGTGCCTCGGACGGGAACACCGGGGAGCTGTTTTTT. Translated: CAWSASDGNTGELFF.

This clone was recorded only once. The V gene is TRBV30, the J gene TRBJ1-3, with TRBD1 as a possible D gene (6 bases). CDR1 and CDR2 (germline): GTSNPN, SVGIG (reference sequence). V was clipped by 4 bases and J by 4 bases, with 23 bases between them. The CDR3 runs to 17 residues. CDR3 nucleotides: TGTGCCTGGACGGGGGCAGGGAGTTTGTTTTTGGGAAACACCATATATTTT. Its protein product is CAWTGAGSLFLGNTIYF.

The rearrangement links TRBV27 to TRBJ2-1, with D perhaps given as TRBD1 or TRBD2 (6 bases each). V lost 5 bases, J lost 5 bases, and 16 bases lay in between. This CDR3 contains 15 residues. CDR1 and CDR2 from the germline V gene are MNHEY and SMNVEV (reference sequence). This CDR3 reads CASSPLGGSNNEQFF. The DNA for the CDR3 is TGTGCCAGCAGTCCCCTAGGGGGGAGCAACAATGAGCAGTTCTTC.

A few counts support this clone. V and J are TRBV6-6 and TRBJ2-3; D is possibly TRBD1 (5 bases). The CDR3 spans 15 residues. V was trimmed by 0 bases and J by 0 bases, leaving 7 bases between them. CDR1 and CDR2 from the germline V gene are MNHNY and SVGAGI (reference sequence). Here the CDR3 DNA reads TGTGCCAGCAGTTACTCCTCAGGGAGCACAGATACGCAGTATTTT. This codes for CASSYSSGSTDTQYF.

The CDR3 nucleotides are TGCGCCAGCAGTCAAACAACACGGCGGGACGGGGAGCTGTTTTTT. It translates to CASSQTTRRDGELFF. The chain recombines TRBV10-2 with TRBJ2-2, with D possibly matching TRBD2 (6 bases). The CDR3 is 15 amino acids. Between the trimmed V and J ends, which lost 5 bases and 7 bases, there was a span of 17 bases. Germline loops: CDR1 WSHSY, CDR2 SAAADI.

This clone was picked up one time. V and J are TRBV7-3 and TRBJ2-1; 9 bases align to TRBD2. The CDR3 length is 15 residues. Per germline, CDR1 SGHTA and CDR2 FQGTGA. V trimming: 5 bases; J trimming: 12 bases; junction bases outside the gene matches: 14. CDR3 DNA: TGTGCCAGCAGCCCCGACCCAGGACTAGCGTTCGGGCAGTTCTTC. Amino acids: CASSPDPGLAFGQFF. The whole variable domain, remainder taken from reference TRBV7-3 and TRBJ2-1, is GAGVSQTPSNKVTEKGKYVELRCDPISGHTALYWYRQSLGQGPEFLIYFQGTGAADDSGLPNDRFFAVRPEGSVSTLKIQRTERGDSAVYLCASSPDPGLAFGQFFGPGTRLTVL.

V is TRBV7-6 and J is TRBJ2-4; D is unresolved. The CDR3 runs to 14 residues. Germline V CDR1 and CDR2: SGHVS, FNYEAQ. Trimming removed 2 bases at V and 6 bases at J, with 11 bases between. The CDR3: CASSLSAVGNIQYF. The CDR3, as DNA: TGTGCCAGCAGCTTATCTGCCGTGGGAAACATTCAGTACTTC.

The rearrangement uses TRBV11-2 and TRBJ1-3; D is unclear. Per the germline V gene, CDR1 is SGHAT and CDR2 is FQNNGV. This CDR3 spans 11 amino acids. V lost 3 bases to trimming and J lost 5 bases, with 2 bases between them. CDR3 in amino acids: CASSFRNTIYF. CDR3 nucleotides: TGTGCCAGCAGCTTTAGAAACACCATATATTTT.

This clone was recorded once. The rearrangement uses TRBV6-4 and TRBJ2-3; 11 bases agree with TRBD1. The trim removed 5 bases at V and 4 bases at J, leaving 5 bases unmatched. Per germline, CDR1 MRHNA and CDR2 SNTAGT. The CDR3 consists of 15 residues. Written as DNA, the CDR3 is TGTGCCAGCAGTCGGACAGGGGGCGAGTCAGATACGCAGTATTTT. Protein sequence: CASSRTGGESDTQYF.

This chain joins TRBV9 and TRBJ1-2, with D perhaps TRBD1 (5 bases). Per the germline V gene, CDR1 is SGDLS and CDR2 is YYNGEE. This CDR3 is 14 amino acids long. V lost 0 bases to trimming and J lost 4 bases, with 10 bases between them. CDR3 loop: CASSVEGQGYGYTF. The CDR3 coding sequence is TGTGCCAGCAGCGTAGAGGGCCAGGGCTATGGCTACACCTTC.

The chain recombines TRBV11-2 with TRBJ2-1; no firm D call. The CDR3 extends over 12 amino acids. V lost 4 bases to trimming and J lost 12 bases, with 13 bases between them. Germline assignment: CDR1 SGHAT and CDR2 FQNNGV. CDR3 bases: TGTGCCAGCAGCTCTTTGACTGTTGTGCAGTTCTTC. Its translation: CASSSLTVVQFF. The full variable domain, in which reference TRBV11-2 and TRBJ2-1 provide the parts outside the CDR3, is EAGVAQSPRYKIIEKRQSVAFWCNPISGHATLYWYQQILGQGPKLLIQFQNNGVVDDSQLPKDRFSAERLKGVDSTLKIQPAKLEDSAVYLCASSSLTVVQFFGPGTRLTVL.

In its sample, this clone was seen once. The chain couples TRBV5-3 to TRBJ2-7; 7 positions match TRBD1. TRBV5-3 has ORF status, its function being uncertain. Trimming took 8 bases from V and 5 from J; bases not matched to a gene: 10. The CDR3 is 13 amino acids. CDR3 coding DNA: TGTGCCAGCAGGTCTGACAGGGCTGACGAGCAGTACTTC. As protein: CASRSDRADEQYF.

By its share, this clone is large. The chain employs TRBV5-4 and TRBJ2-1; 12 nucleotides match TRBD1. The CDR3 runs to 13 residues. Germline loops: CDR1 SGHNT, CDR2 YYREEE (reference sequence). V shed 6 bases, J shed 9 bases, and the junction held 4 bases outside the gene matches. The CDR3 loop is CASTGQGAVEQFF. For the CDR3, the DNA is TGTGCCAGCACGGGACAGGGGGCAGTTGAGCAGTTCTTC. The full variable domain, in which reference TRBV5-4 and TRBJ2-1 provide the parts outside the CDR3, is ETGVTQSPTHLIKTRGQQVTLRCSSQSGHNTVSWYQQALGQGPQFIFQYYREEENGRGNFPPRFSGLQFPNYSSELNVNALELDDSALYLCASTGQGAVEQFFGPGTRLTVL.

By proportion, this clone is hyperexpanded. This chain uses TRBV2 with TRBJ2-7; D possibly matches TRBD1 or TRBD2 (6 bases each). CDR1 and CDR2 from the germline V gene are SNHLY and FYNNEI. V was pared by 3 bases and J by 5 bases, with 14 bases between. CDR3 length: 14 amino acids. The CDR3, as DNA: TGTGCCAGCAGTGATCCAGGGGAGGCTCACGAGCAGTACTTC. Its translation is CASSDPGEAHEQYF.

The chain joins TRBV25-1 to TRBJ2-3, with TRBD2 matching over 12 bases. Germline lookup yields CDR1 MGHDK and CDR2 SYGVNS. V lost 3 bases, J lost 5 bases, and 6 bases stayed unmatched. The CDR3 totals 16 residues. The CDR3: CASSETSLAGGDTQYF. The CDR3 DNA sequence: TGTGCCAGCAGTGAGACCTCACTAGCGGGAGGAGATACGCAGTATTTT.

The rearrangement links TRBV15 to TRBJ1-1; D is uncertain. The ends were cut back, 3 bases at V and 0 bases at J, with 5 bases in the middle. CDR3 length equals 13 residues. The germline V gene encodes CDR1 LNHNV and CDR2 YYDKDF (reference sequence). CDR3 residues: CATSSTLNTEAFF. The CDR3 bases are TGTGCCACCAGCAGTACTTTGAACACTGAAGCTTTCTTT.

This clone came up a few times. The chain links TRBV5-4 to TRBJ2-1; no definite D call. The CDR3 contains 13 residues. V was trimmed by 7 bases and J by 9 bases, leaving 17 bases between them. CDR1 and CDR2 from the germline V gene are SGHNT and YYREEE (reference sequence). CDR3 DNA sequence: TGTGCCAGCCGTTCCTCGTTAGGAGTTGAGCAGTTCTTC. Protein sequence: CASRSSLGVEQFF.

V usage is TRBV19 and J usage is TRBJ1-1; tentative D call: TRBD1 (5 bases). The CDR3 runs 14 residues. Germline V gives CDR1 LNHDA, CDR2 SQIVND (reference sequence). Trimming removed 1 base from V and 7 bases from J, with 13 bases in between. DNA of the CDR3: TGTGCCAGTAGTATAGCAGGGAGGATGAGTGAAGCTTTCTTT. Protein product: CASSIAGRMSEAFF. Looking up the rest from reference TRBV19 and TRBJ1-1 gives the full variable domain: DGGITQSPKYLFRKEGQNVTLSCEQNLNHDAMYWYRQDPGQGLRLIYYSQIVNDFQKGDIAEGYSVSREKKESFPLTVTSAQKNPTAFYLCASSIAGRMSEAFFGQGTRLTVV.

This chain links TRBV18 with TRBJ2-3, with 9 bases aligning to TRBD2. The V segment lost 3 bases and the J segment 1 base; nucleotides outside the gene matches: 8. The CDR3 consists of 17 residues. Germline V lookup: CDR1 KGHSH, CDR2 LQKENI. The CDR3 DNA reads TGTGCCAGCTCACCCCAAGGTTTAGCGGGGGGCACAGATACGCAGTATTTT. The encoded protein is CASSPQGLAGGTDTQYF.

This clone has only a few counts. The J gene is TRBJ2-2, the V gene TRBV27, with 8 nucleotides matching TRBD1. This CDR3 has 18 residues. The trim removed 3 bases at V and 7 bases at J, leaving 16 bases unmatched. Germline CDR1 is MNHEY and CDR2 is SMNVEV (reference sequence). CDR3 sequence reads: CASSLRKTGAKEVGELFF. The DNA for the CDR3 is TGTGCCAGCAGTTTGAGAAAGACAGGGGCGAAGGAGGTCGGGGAGCTGTTTTTT.

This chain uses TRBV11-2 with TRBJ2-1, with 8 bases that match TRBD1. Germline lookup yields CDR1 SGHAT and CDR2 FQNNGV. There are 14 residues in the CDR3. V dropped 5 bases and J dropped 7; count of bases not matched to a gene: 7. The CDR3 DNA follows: TGTGCCAGCAGCACCTGGACAGGGATAAATGAGCAGTTCTTC. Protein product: CASSTWTGINEQFF.

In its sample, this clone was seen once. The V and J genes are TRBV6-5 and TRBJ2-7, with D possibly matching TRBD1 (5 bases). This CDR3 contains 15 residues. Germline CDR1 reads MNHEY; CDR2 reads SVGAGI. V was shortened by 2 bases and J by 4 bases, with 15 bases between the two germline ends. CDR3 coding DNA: TGTGCCAGCAGTTACGGCAGGACAAGATTATACGAGCAGTACTTC. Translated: CASSYGRTRLYEQYF.

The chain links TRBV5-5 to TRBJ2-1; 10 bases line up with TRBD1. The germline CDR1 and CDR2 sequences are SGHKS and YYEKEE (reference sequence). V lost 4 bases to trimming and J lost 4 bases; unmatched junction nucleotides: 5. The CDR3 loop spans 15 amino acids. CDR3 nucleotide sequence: TGTGCCAGCAGCCTGGGACAGGGGCCTTACAATGAGCAGTTCTTC. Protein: CASSLGQGPYNEQFF. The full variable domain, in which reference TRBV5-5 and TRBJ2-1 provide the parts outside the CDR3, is DAGVTQSPTHLIKTRGQQVTLRCSPISGHKSVSWYQQVLGQGPQFIFQYYEKEERGRGNFPDRFSARQFPNYSSELNVNALLLGDSALYLCASSLGQGPYNEQFFGPGTRLTVL.

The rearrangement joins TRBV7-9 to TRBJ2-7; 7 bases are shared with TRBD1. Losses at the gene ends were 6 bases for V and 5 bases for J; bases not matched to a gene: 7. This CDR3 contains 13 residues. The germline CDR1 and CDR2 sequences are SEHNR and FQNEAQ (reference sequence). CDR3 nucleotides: TGTGCCAGCAGGTCTGACAGGGCTGACGAGCAGTACTTC. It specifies CASRSDRADEQYF.

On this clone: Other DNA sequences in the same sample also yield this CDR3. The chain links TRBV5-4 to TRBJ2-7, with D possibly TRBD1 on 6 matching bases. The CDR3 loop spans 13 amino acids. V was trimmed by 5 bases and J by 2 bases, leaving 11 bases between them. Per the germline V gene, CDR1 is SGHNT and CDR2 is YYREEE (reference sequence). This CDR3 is CASSPGTTYEQYF. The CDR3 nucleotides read TGTGCCAGCAGTCCTGGGACAACCTACGAGCAGTACTTC.